This entry concerns a single T cell receptor (beta chain). The antigen is not known. These data come from a study of response to subunit inactivated influenza vaccine. Overall study findings and caveats: Authors proposed each seasonal influenza vaccination draws in few new T cells.

Using its own MiXCR run on the RT-PCR reads, TCRdb lists one record per CDR3 protein. The data contain hundreds of thousands of distinct CDR3 sequences, less than 25% of them seen just once; the ten biggest clones take up roughly 10%. The sequence was collected from a man in his fifties or sixties who received an inactivated influenza vaccine. The sequences come from PBMCs from blood, collected less than 22 months after vaccination.

CDR3: CASSQENMVGGELFF. In nucleotides, the CDR3 is TGCGCCAGCAGCCAAGAGAATATGGTTGGGGGGGAGCTGTTTTTT. The V gene is TRBV4-3, the J gene TRBJ2-2; D uncertain. There are 15 residues in the CDR3. V lost 0 bases to trimming and J lost 8 bases, with 13 bases between them. Germline-derived CDR1 and CDR2 are LGHNA and YSLEER.